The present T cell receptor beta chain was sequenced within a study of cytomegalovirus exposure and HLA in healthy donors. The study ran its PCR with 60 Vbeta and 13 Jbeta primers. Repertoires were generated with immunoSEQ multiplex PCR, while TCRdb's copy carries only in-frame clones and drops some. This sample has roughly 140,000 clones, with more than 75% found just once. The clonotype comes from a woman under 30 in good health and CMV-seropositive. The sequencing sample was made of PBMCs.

This CDR3 is CASSLTSRDSPLHF. DNA for the CDR3: TGTGCCAGCAGCTTAACTTCCCGGGATTCACCCCTCCACTTT. The chain is built from TRBV7-9 and TRBJ1-6, with D unresolved. Germline V CDR1 and CDR2: SEHNR, FQNEAQ (reference sequence). The CDR3 length is 14 residues. V lost 2 bases and J 8 bases, leaving 10 bases between the germline ends.